This passage covers 18 T cell receptor beta chains from one sample sequenced in a study of blood T cell repertoires in COVID-19 (dated by TCRdb to 2018 to 2020). The method behind the library was the immunoSEQ multiplex PCR assay. TCRdb mirrors the immuneACCESS table, restricted to in-frame sequences. Some clones are absent from its copies; in checked studies, under half trace to an unresolved V gene, and the reason for the others is unknown. The sample has 300,000 to 400,000 clones on record, around 90% of them singletons. Approximately 5.5% of the sample is in the top ten clones. The sequenced sample was PBMCs or T cells enriched from blood (not recorded which). The receptors come from a man aged 55 to 70 who had recovered from COVID-19.

This chain uses TRBV30 with TRBJ1-2; a possible D gene is TRBD1 (5 bases). The V end was cut by 4 bases, the J end by 3 bases, with 24 bases between. This CDR3 has 17 amino acids. Germline values: CDR1 GTSNPN, CDR2 SVGIG (reference sequence). DNA of the CDR3: TGTGCCTGGACCACCGGCCTAGGGGAAAAGTGGGACTATGGCTACACCTTC. Its protein is CAWTTGLGEKWDYGYTF.

The chain recombines TRBV13 with TRBJ1-6; D may be TRBD1 (6 bases). There are 15 residues in the CDR3. From germline, CDR1 is PRHDT and CDR2 FYEKMQ (reference sequence). V was pared by 1 base and J by 7 bases, with 11 bases between. DNA for the CDR3: TGTGCCAGCAGCTTAGCGCAGGGGCGAAATTCACCCCTCCACTTT. Its translation: CASSLAQGRNSPLHF.

In regard to this clone: The same CDR3 can be traced to other DNA sequences in this sample. The V call is TRBV28, the J call TRBJ1-3; D gene unclear. This CDR3 is 15 amino acids long. Germline loops: CDR1 MDHEN, CDR2 SYDVKM. Trimming removed 4 bases from V and 3 bases from J, with 13 bases in between. The CDR3 spells CASSSPDRVGNTIYF. The CDR3 coding sequence is TGTGCCAGCAGTTCACCCGATCGGGTTGGAAACACCATATATTTT.

The V gene is TRBV11-2, the J gene TRBJ1-5, with D tentatively TRBD1 (5 bases). CDR1 and CDR2 from the germline V gene are SGHAT and FQNNGV. The CDR3 is made up of 15 amino acids. The V end lost 1 base, the J end lost 4 bases, and 11 bases lay between the germline ends. CDR3 protein: CASSLATGFNQPQHF. The CDR3 nucleotides are TGTGCCAGCAGCTTAGCTACAGGTTTTAATCAGCCCCAGCATTTT.

The CDR3 nucleotides are TGCAGCGGACAGTGGCTCCAGGGGGTGAACACTGAAGCTTTCTTT. Translating gives CSGQWLQGVNTEAFF. The chain has TRBV29-1 and TRBJ1-1, with 7 bases identical to TRBD1. V trimming: 7 bases; J trimming: 0 bases; junction bases outside the gene matches: 11. Germline V lookup: CDR1 SQVTM, CDR2 ANQGSEA. The CDR3 is 15 residues long.

This clone was observed a single time. CDR3 sequence (DNA): TGTGCCAGCAGCTCCGACCGACAGAACACTGAAGCTTTCTTT. Protein sequence: CASSSDRQNTEAFF. This chain joins TRBV7-2 and TRBJ1-1; D gene uncertain. The germline V gene encodes CDR1 SGHTA and CDR2 FQGNSA. The CDR3 totals 14 residues. V was pared by 4 bases and J by 1 base, with 10 bases between.

The chain is built from TRBV28 and TRBJ2-7; D might be TRBD2 (6 bases). The CDR3 is 13 amino acids. The V end lost 6 bases, the J end lost 6 bases, and 15 bases lay between the germline ends. Germline V gene data show CDR1 as MDHEN and CDR2 as SYDVKM. The CDR3 protein is CASSPRGFREQYF. The CDR3 DNA follows: TGTGCCAGCAGCCCCCGGGGGTTCCGCGAGCAGTACTTC.

The CDR3 is CASSRRSLAGFKETQYF. The CDR3 DNA is TGTGCCAGCAGCCGAAGGTCACTAGCGGGTTTTAAAGAGACCCAGTACTTC. The genes are TRBV14 and TRBJ2-5; 9 bases agree with TRBD2. V lost 4 bases and J lost 3; bases outside the gene matches: 12. The CDR3 has 17 amino acids. Germline CDR1 SGHDN, CDR2 FVKESK.

V gene TRBV5-6 combines with J gene TRBJ1-2, with 10 bases fitting TRBD1. Germline-derived CDR1 and CDR2 are SGHDT and YYEEEE. The CDR3 runs to 17 residues. With 2 bases clipped from V and 2 bases from J, the junction kept 9 bases outside the gene matches. The CDR3, as DNA: TGTGCCAGCAGCTTCCTTCGACGGACAGGGGGGAACTATGGCTACACCTTC. As protein: CASSFLRRTGGNYGYTF.

The V and J genes are TRBV4-1 and TRBJ2-5; the match to TRBD2 covers 13 bases. The CDR3 totals 16 residues. V dropped 3 bases and J dropped 4; count of bases not matched to a gene: 5. CDR1 MGHRA and CDR2 YSYEKL come from the germline V gene. The CDR3 loop reads CASSQLGLAGAETQYF. In nucleotides, the CDR3 is TGCGCCAGCAGCCAGCTCGGACTAGCGGGAGCAGAGACCCAGTACTTC.

The rearrangement joins TRBV19 to TRBJ2-5, with a possible D match to TRBD2 (6 bases). Between the trimmed V and J ends, which lost 7 bases and 3 bases, there was a span of 12 bases. This CDR3 is built from 13 residues. Germline V gene data show CDR1 as LNHDA and CDR2 as SQIVND (reference sequence). In nucleotides, the CDR3 is TGTGCCAGTATGGGAGGAGGAGAAGAGACCCAGTACTTC. Translating it yields CASMGGGEETQYF. Together with reference TRBV19 and TRBJ2-5, the CDR3 gives the full variable domain: DGGITQSPKYLFRKEGQNVTLSCEQNLNHDAMYWYRQDPGQGLRLIYYSQIVNDFQKGDIAEGYSVSREKKESFPLTVTSAQKNPTAFYLCASMGGGEETQYFGPGTRLLVL.

The chain has TRBV4-2 and TRBJ2-5, with 14 bases that match TRBD2. Germline assignment: CDR1 LGHNA and CDR2 YNFKEQ. V shed 3 bases, J shed 1 base, and the junction held 7 bases outside the gene matches. The CDR3 contains 18 residues. The CDR3 region is CASSHGRTSGRTQETQYF. The CDR3 nucleotides are TGTGCCAGCAGCCATGGGAGGACTAGCGGGAGGACCCAAGAGACCCAGTACTTC.

J is TRBJ1-1 and V is TRBV9; D is possibly TRBD1 (6 bases). This CDR3 is 14 amino acids long. The ends were cut back, 3 bases at V and 5 bases at J, with 14 bases in the middle. CDR1 is SGDLS and CDR2 is YYNGEE in the germline V gene. This chain's CDR3 is CASSAHRVGTEAFF. The CDR3 region has the DNA TGTGCCAGCAGCGCACACAGGGTCGGGACTGAAGCTTTCTTT. The full variable domain, in which reference TRBV9 and TRBJ1-1 provide the parts outside the CDR3, is DSGVTQTPKHLITATGQRVTLRCSPRSGDLSVYWYQQSLDQGLQFLIQYYNGEERAKGNILERFSAQQFPDLHSELNLSSLELGDSALYFCASSAHRVGTEAFFGQGTRLTVV.

V and J are TRBV10-2 and TRBJ1-2, with 7 bases matching TRBD1. There are 14 residues in the CDR3. V was pared by 10 bases and J by 2 bases, with 10 bases of the junction left unmatched. Germline assignment: CDR1 WSHSY and CDR2 SAAADI. The chain's CDR3 is CATTRRGQNYGYTF. The CDR3 DNA reads TGCGCCACCACCCGGCGGGGACAGAACTATGGCTACACCTTC.

This chain links TRBV24-1 with TRBJ1-2; 8 bases map to TRBD1. Germline V gene data show CDR1 as KGHDR and CDR2 as SFDVKD. The CDR3 consists of 13 residues. The V gene end was trimmed by 6 bases and the J gene end by 2 bases; junction bases not matched to a gene: 1. CDR3 nucleotides: TGTGCCACCAGTAGACAGGGGAACTATGGCTACACCTTC. Translating it yields CATSRQGNYGYTF.

The chain joins TRBV7-3 to TRBJ2-3, with a tentative D call TRBD2 (5 bases). Per the germline V gene, CDR1 is SGHTA and CDR2 is FQGTGA. The CDR3 is 16 amino acids. The V gene lost 1 base and the J gene lost 2 bases, with 13 bases spanning the gap. Here the CDR3 reads CASSLRLTTDTDTQYF. The CDR3 bases are TGTGCCAGCAGCTTAAGGTTGACTACCGACACAGATACGCAGTATTTT.

The gene calls are TRBV10-1 and TRBJ2-1, with 9 bases fitting TRBD1. From germline, CDR1 is WNHNN and CDR2 SYGVQD (reference sequence). The CDR3 loop spans 13 amino acids. Trimming at V came to 6 bases and at J to 7 bases, leaving 4 bases not matched to a gene. The chain's CDR3 is CASRGQGLNEQFF. CDR3 in DNA: TGCGCCAGCAGGGGACAGGGATTGAATGAGCAGTTCTTC.

The chain recombines TRBV6-5 with TRBJ1-2, with 12 nucleotides matching TRBD1. The CDR3 is 15 amino acids. Unmatched junction bases numbered 3, after V lost 2 bases and J lost 5 bases. Germline CDR1 is MNHEY and CDR2 is SVGAGI. The CDR3 nucleotides read TGTGCCAGCAGTTACGGGACAGGGGGCCGGTATGGCTACACCTTC. It translates to CASSYGTGGRYGYTF.